These 19 T cell receptor beta chains share one sample of origin, sequenced in a study of shared clonotypes between healthy human individuals. This table comes from immunoSEQ multiplex PCR, and its TCRdb copy is limited to in-frame clones, with some not included. The data hold under 1,100,000 clones, with approximately 70% observed a single time. The sequencing sample was made of memory CD4+ T cells sorted from blood. Subset here: CD45RA-negative fraction. These receptors all stem from a man in his late teens or twenties in good health.

As regards this clone: This is likely an artifact of a read error, given a far larger clone one base away. V usage is TRBV25-1 and J usage is TRBJ1-2; TRBD1 agrees at 7 bases. Germline lookup yields CDR1 MGHDK and CDR2 SYGVNS. The CDR3 covers 14 residues. Losses at the gene ends were 6 bases for V and 2 bases for J; bases not matched to a gene: 6. CDR3 DNA: TGTGCCAGCAGCCCCGGGACAGTAAACTATGGCTACACCTTC. Translated, it gives CASSPGTVNYGYTF.

This clone has only a few counts. The rearrangement uses TRBV30 and TRBJ1-2, with TRBD1 identical over 7 bases. J was trimmed by 4 bases and V by 1 base; bases with no gene match: 6. This CDR3 comprises 14 residues. CDR1 and CDR2 from the germline V gene are GTSNPN and SVGIG (reference sequence). CDR3 sequence (DNA): TGTGCCTGGAGTGCACCACAGGGGAGCTATGGCTACACCTTC. This gives the protein CAWSAPQGSYGYTF.

V and J are TRBV4-3 and TRBJ2-1; D is uncertain. The CDR3 loop spans 14 amino acids. Trimming removed 4 bases at V and 7 bases at J, with 14 bases between. The germline gives CDR1 LGHNA, CDR2 YSLEER. This CDR3 reads CASSRTELSNEQFF. CDR3 bases: TGCGCCAGCAGCCGGACGGAATTATCTAATGAGCAGTTCTTC.

The chain couples TRBV7-9 to TRBJ1-1, with TRBD1 identical over 7 bases. Germline loops: CDR1 SEHNR, CDR2 FQNEAQ (reference sequence). This CDR3 spans 17 amino acids. The V and J ends lost 5 bases and 5 bases, in that order; junction bases with no gene match: 17. CDR3 loop: CASSPYKGGQSDTEAFF. The DNA for the CDR3 is TGTGCCAGCAGCCCTTATAAGGGGGGACAGTCGGATACTGAAGCTTTCTTT.

The chain is built from TRBV6-5 and TRBJ2-2; possibly TRBD2 for D (5 bases). Trimming left V 2 bases short and J 7 bases short, with 14 bases between. The CDR3 totals 15 residues. Per germline, CDR1 MNHEY and CDR2 SVGAGI. The CDR3 loop reads CASSYTSLGSGELFF. Written as DNA, the CDR3 is TGTGCCAGCAGTTACACGTCCCTTGGGAGCGGGGAGCTGTTTTTT.

The chain joins TRBV6-1 to TRBJ1-1; 10 positions match TRBD1. V dropped 7 bases and J dropped 1; count of bases not matched to a gene: 3. The CDR3 sequence is 14 residues long. Germline loops: CDR1 MNHNS, CDR2 SASEGT. Here the CDR3 DNA reads TGTGCCAGCACAAGGGACAGGGGGAACACTGAAGCTTTCTTT. Protein: CASTRDRGNTEAFF.

This chain connects TRBV30 to TRBJ2-3; 8 bases agree with TRBD2. With 8 bases clipped from V and 2 bases from J, the junction kept 6 bases outside the gene matches. Germline V gene data show CDR1 as GTSNPN and CDR2 as SVGIG (reference sequence). The length of the CDR3 is 13 residues. DNA for the CDR3: TGTGCCAGTGCTAGCGGGCTCACAGATACGCAGTATTTT. It translates to CASASGLTDTQYF.

The V and J genes are TRBV30 and TRBJ2-5; the D call may be TRBD1 or TRBD2 (7 bases each). Germline V lookup: CDR1 GTSNPN, CDR2 SVGIG (reference sequence). V lost 1 base and J lost 2, with 14 bases in between. The CDR3 is made up of 15 amino acids. CDR3: CAWSDQGGGQETQYF. CDR3 nucleotides: TGTGCCTGGAGTGACCAGGGGGGAGGGCAAGAGACCCAGTACTTC.

The chain combines TRBV4-3 with TRBJ2-3, with TRBD1 as a possible D gene (6 bases). Germline-derived CDR1 and CDR2 are LGHNA and YSLEER. The V gene lost 2 bases and the J gene lost 4 bases, with 10 bases spanning the gap. This CDR3 is 14 amino acids long. The CDR3 loop is CASSQQGMADTQYF. The CDR3 DNA sequence: TGCGCCAGCAGCCAACAGGGGATGGCAGATACGCAGTATTTT.

The V gene is TRBV11-2, the J gene TRBJ2-3; D is perhaps TRBD2 (6 bases). Trimming removed 1 base at V and 5 bases at J, with 13 bases between. The CDR3 contains 15 residues. Germline V gene sequence: CDR1 SGHAT, CDR2 FQNNGV. CDR3 sequence (DNA): TGTGCCAGCAGCTTAGTTGGACTATTTCAAGATACGCAGTATTTT. Its translation is CASSLVGLFQDTQYF.

The chain combines TRBV6-5 with TRBJ1-1; maybe TRBD1 (5 bases). This CDR3 is 11 amino acids long. Per the germline V gene, CDR1 is MNHEY and CDR2 is SVGAGI. Between the trimmed V and J ends, which lost 3 bases and 9 bases, there was a span of 8 bases. CDR3 coding DNA: TGTGCCAGCAGTTATCAGGGTAAAGCTTTCTTT. It specifies CASSYQGKAFF.

This chain uses TRBV6-5 with TRBJ2-7; D ambiguous. The CDR3 is made up of 14 amino acids. V was shortened by 0 bases and J by 3 bases, with 9 bases between the two germline ends. The germline CDR1 and CDR2 sequences are MNHEY and SVGAGI. Written as DNA, the CDR3 is TGTGCCAGCAGTTACTCCAGCGCGATCTACGAGCAGTACTTC. As protein: CASSYSSAIYEQYF.

This clone was counted only a few times. CDR3 amino acids: CAWNRGGDEQYF. CDR3 nucleotide sequence: TGTGCCTGGAACCGAGGGGGGGACGAGCAGTACTTC. The chain is built from TRBV30 and TRBJ2-5; weak D call: TRBD2 (7 bases). With the DNA end fitting TRBJ2-7 better, the J assignment may be wrong. CDR3 length equals 12 residues. Germline V gives CDR1 GTSNPN, CDR2 SVGIG (reference sequence).

V and J are TRBV2 and TRBJ1-2, with D possibly matching TRBD1 (5 bases). The CDR3 spans 15 residues. The V end was cut by 4 bases, the J end by 7 bases, with 19 bases between. Germline loops: CDR1 SNHLY, CDR2 FYNNEI. The CDR3 sequence is CASSVYGTPTGGYTF. The CDR3 region has the DNA TGTGCCAGCAGTGTATACGGGACTCCTACGGGTGGCTACACCTTC.

The chain links TRBV10-2 to TRBJ2-7; D not certain. Trimming removed 0 bases at V and 4 bases at J, with 10 bases between. The CDR3 contains 14 residues. Germline assignment: CDR1 WSHSY and CDR2 SAAADI. CDR3 DNA sequence: TGCGCCAGCAGTGAGTCCGATGGGGTGTACGAGCAGTACTTC. Its translation is CASSESDGVYEQYF.

Ten or more counts support this clone. J is TRBJ1-1 and V is TRBV19; D possibly corresponds to TRBD1 (5 bases). Germline V gene sequence: CDR1 LNHDA, CDR2 SQIVND (reference sequence). The CDR3 is 15 residues long. V shed 3 bases and J shed 1 base, with 12 bases lying between them. The CDR3 sequence is CASSIEGSGNTEAFF. The CDR3 region has the DNA TGTGCCAGTAGTATCGAGGGGTCGGGGAACACTGAAGCTTTCTTT.

The V gene is TRBV6-5, the J gene TRBJ1-1; D not certain. Per the germline V gene, CDR1 is MNHEY and CDR2 is SVGAGI. Trimming shortened V by 6 bases and J by 9 bases, and 11 bases separated the two germline ends. This CDR3 contains 11 residues. The CDR3 protein is CASRGSGKAFF. The CDR3 bases are TGTGCCAGCAGGGGCAGTGGAAAAGCTTTCTTT.

With respect to this clone: The sample carries other DNA sequences with the same CDR3. The rearrangement links TRBV7-9 to TRBJ2-7; D call uncertain. The germline V gene encodes CDR1 SEHNR and CDR2 FQNEAQ (reference sequence). This CDR3 has 12 amino acids. With 4 bases removed from V and 6 bases from J, the gap between germline ends came to 10 bases. CDR3 protein: CASSSRPGEQYF. The CDR3 DNA is TGTGCCAGCAGCTCCCGCCCGGGCGAGCAGTACTTC.

This clone was detected only a few times. The V call is TRBV5-1, the J call TRBJ2-3; D unclear. There are 15 residues in the CDR3. CDR1 is SGHRS, CDR2 YFSETQ, per germline. V was cut by 5 bases and J by 0 bases, with 13 bases left in between. The CDR3 protein is CASSRGNPSTDTQYF. In nucleotides, the CDR3 is TGCGCCAGCAGTCGTGGAAACCCTAGCACAGATACGCAGTATTTT.